The clone carrying this TCR beta chain was observed a few times. The CDR3 runs to 13 residues. V was pared by 8 bases and J by 7 bases, with 15 bases between. CDR1 and CDR2 from the germline V gene are MNHEY and SVGAGI. The data were obtained in a study of control samples from healthy donors and cancer patients. Sequencing was performed with immunoSEQ multiplex PCR; in TCRdb, only in-frame clones are kept and a portion is missing. The sample contains 98,000 or so clones, 82% of which appear only once. The receptor was isolated from a man between 60 and 70 years old in good health. The genes are TRBV6-5 and TRBJ1-5, with a possible D match to TRBD1 (6 bases). The sample consisted of blood. This chain's CDR3 is CASRPGTSQPQHF. CDR3 in DNA: TGTGCCAGCCGACCTGGGACATCACAGCCCCAGCATTTT.